This T cell receptor beta chain was found in a study of shared clonotypes between healthy human individuals (dated by TCRdb to about 2020). Turning to the overall study: The cohort comprised a couple of women and a few men aged 18 to 49 years. Between about 0.85 and 8.9 billion PBMCs per donor were obtained by leukapheresis. To increase sequencing depth and limit assay-specific biases, different laboratories used diverse techniques to prepare libraries and sequence TCR repertoires. To estimate repertoire size and how much clonotypes are shared between individuals, the study performed deep sequencing of blood TCR repertoires from 4 to 6 healthy adults. For each donor, CD4 naive and CD4 memory were each run on three plates, CD8 naive on two plates, and CD8 memory on one plate. Findings and caveats that apply to the study as a whole: Sampling was limited to blood, and TCR repertoires in tissue likely differ from TCR repertoires in blood. Because the study included only a small number of donors, the genetic and exposure-history diversity represented was limited. Based on pairwise subsampling, the degree of clonotype sharing among donors was expected to be affected by sequencing depth. Clonotypes shared by all four sorted-subset donors showed higher generation probabilities than non-shared clonotypes. Naive subsets generally had larger estimated clonotype richness than memory subsets. Sharing across a few donors was observed for approximately 5% of naive CD4, 3% to 3.5% of naive CD8, roughly 2.4% of memory CD4, and around 0.4% of memory CD8 clonotypes. Incomplete sequencing was indicated by rarefaction of sorted-subset datasets, despite the large sequencing depth.

Using the deep immunoSEQ assay, multiplex PCR amplified TCR CDR3 regions from genomic DNA. Extracted genomic DNA from each cell subset was spread evenly across all wells of several immunoSEQ 96-well plates, with each plate serving as a replicate. For sorted subsets, 150 to 200 ng genomic DNA, equal to 25,000 to 35,000 T cell genomes, was loaded into each replicate PCR. Purified libraries were measured with a Qubit 3.0 fluorometer, size-checked on a Bioanalyzer 2100, and measured again with the KAPA Library Quantification kit. Each immunoSEQ 96-well plate was sequenced on its own single-read 150-cycle Illumina NextSeq 550 flow cell. The study's processing was this. The immunoSEQ output contained only junctional sequences without quality scores, so filtering could not match that applied to full-length reads. Sequences were annotated with PyIR, a Python wrapper for IgBLAST v1.9, using IMGT germline references to assign V/J genes and CDR3. Reads were filtered out if the reads had weak V/J assignments (E-value above 1e-6), no CDR3, stop codons, out-of-frame junctions, or ambiguous translated residues. V3J clonotypes were defined by identical inferred V gene, J gene, and CDR3 amino acid sequence. To compute the percentage overlap between repertoires, the number of shared unique clonotypes was divided by the size of the smaller repertoire. Three approaches were used to assess repertoire richness: RTK rarefaction, the Chao1 estimator, and Recon v2.1 estimates of unobserved clonotypes. Generation probabilities for all TCRbeta clonotypes obtained by the gDNA method from a handful of donors were computed using OLGA. The clones in this table, taken by TCRdb from immuneACCESS, are in-frame only. Not every clone is retained; where verified, under half of the shortfall comes from an unresolved V gene, and the cause of the rest is unknown. V and J calls and clone size are copied from that table; D and trimming were computed from the DNA. Within this sample are more than 1 million clones, with 75% to 85% of them counted one time only. Of the sample, under 0.65% falls within the top ten clones.

The junction shows trimming of 3 bases on V and 5 bases on J, and the gene matches do not reach 10 bases of it. There are 15 amino acids in the CDR3, from cysteine to phenylalanine inclusive. Solely the CDR3 DNA is kept, with 45 bases framed from the first base. Via the germline V gene (reference sequence), CDR1 is LNHNV and CDR2 YYDKDF. Regarding this clone: Its target antigen remains unknown. Per-base quality was not reported, and no clone a single base away is much larger than it.

The donors were healthy, HIV-negative adults who had no recently reported acute infections or vaccinations. All donors were Caucasian adults living in Nashville, Tennessee, USA. CD4+ T cells were enriched through magnetic negative selection, after which naive cells were positively selected on CD45RA and the remaining negative fraction served as the memory subset. Blood was obtained by leukapheresis, after which PBMCs were separated by Ficoll-Histopaque density gradient centrifugation and cryopreserved in liquid nitrogen vapor phase. Purity and quantity of every magnetically sorted T cell population were checked by analytical flow cytometry. From each sorted fraction, genomic DNA was isolated and quantified by UV absorbance on a Nanodrop 2000c.

This TCR came from a man between 18 and 29 years old in good health. Some clones in this sample may be carry-over from other donors' samples. Sequencing was carried out using memory CD4+ T cells from PBMCs. According to the study, the label for this sample's cell subset or site signals: CD45RA-negative fraction. The V gene is TRBV15 and the J gene is TRBJ2-7, with TRBD1 matching 7 junction bases. The nucleotide sequence is given as TGTGCCACCAGCAGCGGACAGGTTCTCTCTAACGAGCAGTACTTC. Protein translation: CATSSGQVLSNEQYF.